This TCR beta chain was recovered during a study of early T cells in non-severe SARS-CoV-2 infection. Study-level information: Chains were unpaired, as sequencing was done on bulk RNA from unsorted whole blood. Notes on the study in general: Private and CD4 specificities were missed by VDJdb matching, skewed to anti-spike CD8.

This clonotype was observed a few times. Its antigen is still unknown. CDR1 is KGHSH and CDR2 is LQKENI in the germline V gene. V lost 0 bases, J lost 1 base, and 10 bases lay in between. The CDR3 is 15 residues long. As part of library construction, unique molecular identifiers were attached to individual cDNA molecules. Using its own MiXCR run on the 5' RACE reads, TCRdb lists one record per CDR3 protein. Here the sample spans 100,000 to 150,000 distinct CDR3 sequences, about 15% being singletons. Sequencing was done on a sample of whole blood. The clonotype was recovered from an adult who was a healthcare worker with PCR-confirmed SARS-CoV-2 infection or an uninfected control (not recorded which). The rearrangement uses TRBV18 and TRBJ2-7; D unclear. Here the CDR3 DNA reads TGTGCCAGCTCACCACCACAATTGGGATCCTACGAGCAGTACTTC. As protein: CASSPPQLGSYEQYF.